These 17 T cell receptor beta chains were sequenced from one sample in a study of T cell changes during pregnancy in multiple sclerosis. The protocol was immunoSEQ multiplex PCR, while the TCRdb copy is restricted to in-frame clones and leaves out a portion. The sample records some 70,000 clones, more than 90% being singletons. The sequencing used peripheral blood, collected in the second trimester of pregnancy. Every receptor here comes from a female donor in good health, enrolled as a control in a pregnancy study.

The chain couples TRBV5-1 to TRBJ1-3, with TRBD1 matching 7 bases. J gave up 0 bases and V 2 bases, and 5 bases lay outside the gene matches. The CDR3 totals 16 residues. Germline loops: CDR1 SGHRS, CDR2 YFSETQ. The CDR3 DNA reads TGCGCCAGCAGCTTACAACAGGGGAGCTCTGGAAACACCATATATTTT. Encoded protein: CASSLQQGSSGNTIYF. Filled out from reference TRBV5-1 and TRBJ1-3, the complete variable domain reads KAGVTQTPRYLIKTRGQQVTLSCSPISGHRSVSWYQQTPGQGLQFLFEYFSETQRNKGNFPGRFSGRQFSNSRSEMNVSTLELGDSALYLCASSLQQGSSGNTIYFGEGSWLTVV.

The chain joins TRBV27 to TRBJ2-1, with 10 bases that match TRBD1. After removal of 3 bases from V and 5 bases from J, the junction contained 4 bases not matched to a gene. The CDR3 extends over 15 amino acids. Germline V gene sequence: CDR1 MNHEY, CDR2 SMNVEV (reference sequence). The CDR3 DNA sequence: TGTGCCAGCAGTTTCGAGACAGGGGGCAACAATGAGCAGTTCTTC. Translation: CASSFETGGNNEQFF.

The chain carries TRBV7-9 and TRBJ2-3; weak D call: TRBD2 (5 bases). Germline-derived CDR1 and CDR2 are SEHNR and FQNEAQ (reference sequence). The CDR3 is 15 amino acids. Trimming cost V 1 base and J 0 bases, with 8 bases left between them. DNA for the CDR3: TGTGCCAGCAGCTTAGGACTACGAAGCACAGATACGCAGTATTTT. It specifies CASSLGLRSTDTQYF.

The chain couples TRBV14 to TRBJ2-3; D possibly corresponds to TRBD1 (5 bases). The CDR3 spans 14 residues. V was shortened by 2 bases and J by 2 bases, with 8 bases between the two germline ends. The V gene's germline CDR1 is SGHDN and CDR2 FVKESK. This CDR3 reads CASSQTRVTDTQYF. The CDR3 coding sequence is TGTGCCAGCAGCCAAACCAGGGTCACAGATACGCAGTATTTT. The full variable domain, rest sourced from reference TRBV14 and TRBJ2-3, is EAGVTQFPSHSVIEKGQTVTLRCDPISGHDNLYWYRRVMGKEIKFLLHFVKESKQDESGMPNNRFLAERTGGTYSTLKVQPAELEDSGVYFCASSQTRVTDTQYFGPGTRLTVL.

The chain uses TRBV4-3 and TRBJ1-1, with no clear D. This CDR3 has 15 amino acids. The germline gives CDR1 LGHNA, CDR2 YSLEER. Trimming removed 0 bases from V and 7 bases from J, with 15 bases in between. The CDR3 loop is CASSQDWASSDEAFF. CDR3 in DNA: TGCGCCAGCAGCCAAGATTGGGCCTCCTCCGATGAAGCTTTCTTT.

The chain combines TRBV7-9 with TRBJ2-3; the D is unclear. Trimming cost V 4 bases and J 6 bases, with 20 bases left between them. Germline CDR1 reads SEHNR; CDR2 reads FQNEAQ (reference sequence). This CDR3 region has 16 residues. CDR3 bases: TGTGCCAGCAGCTCCCTAGACCCTCGAGCAGTGGATACGCAGTATTTT. Translating it yields CASSSLDPRAVDTQYF. Complete variable domain (other parts from reference TRBV7-9 and TRBJ2-3): DTGVSQNPRHKITKRGQNVTFRCDPISEHNRLYWYRQTLGQGPEFLTYFQNEAQLEKSRLLSDRFSAERPKGSFSTLEIQRTEQGDSAMYLCASSSLDPRAVDTQYFGPGTRLTVL.

The rearrangement joins TRBV2 to TRBJ2-1; maybe TRBD1 (6 bases). The CDR3 has 13 residues. V lost 6 bases and J 4 bases, leaving 10 bases between the germline ends. CDR1 is SNHLY, CDR2 FYNNEI, per germline. CDR3 in DNA: TGTGCCAGCAGCGTAGGACAGTACAATGAGCAGTTCTTC. It translates to CASSVGQYNEQFF.

The V gene is TRBV7-6, the J gene TRBJ2-1; 11 bases align to TRBD2. This CDR3 region has 16 residues. J gave up 5 bases and V 6 bases, and 9 bases lay outside the gene matches. Germline CDR1 and CDR2: SGHVS and FNYEAQ. The CDR3 loop is CASSAALAGGNNEQFF. For the CDR3, the DNA is TGTGCCAGCAGTGCTGCTCTAGCGGGGGGAAACAATGAGCAGTTCTTC.

The chain employs TRBV30 and TRBJ1-2, with D unresolved. The CDR3 covers 13 residues. The V end lost 2 bases, the J end lost 6 bases, and 13 bases lay between the germline ends. Germline lookup yields CDR1 GTSNPN and CDR2 SVGIG (reference sequence). The CDR3 is CAWSPTPIDGYTF. The CDR3 bases are TGTGCCTGGAGTCCGACACCGATCGATGGCTACACCTTC.

The CDR3 nucleotides are TGTGCCAGCAGCTTACAGGGGGACGTTGAAGCTTTCTTT. Protein sequence: CASSLQGDVEAFF. This rearrangement joins TRBV7-9 to TRBJ1-1, with 7 bases aligning to TRBD1. The V gene's germline CDR1 is SEHNR and CDR2 FQNEAQ (reference sequence). The CDR3 runs to 13 residues. V lost 2 bases, J lost 7 bases, and 4 bases stayed unmatched.

The chain links TRBV7-3 to TRBJ1-1; tentative D call: TRBD1 (6 bases). The CDR3 has 14 residues. The germline V gene encodes CDR1 SGHTA and CDR2 FQGTGA. Trimming stripped 5 bases from V and 5 bases from J, with 15 bases between. Here the CDR3 DNA reads TGTGCCAGCAGCCCGGGGCAGGGGAGTACTGAAGCTTTCTTT. This gives the protein CASSPGQGSTEAFF.

The chain uses TRBV5-1 and TRBJ1-1; 7 bases agree with TRBD1. V dropped 0 bases and J dropped 10; count of bases not matched to a gene: 6. The CDR3 has 13 residues. Germline V gives CDR1 SGHRS, CDR2 YFSETQ. The CDR3 nucleotides read TGCGCCAGCAGCTTGGGACAGGGAAGAAGAGCTTTCTTT. Protein: CASSLGQGRRAFF.

This clone was detected only once. In DNA form, the CDR3 reads TGTGCTAGTGGCAGGGGCTCTGGAAACACCATATATTTT. Protein: CASGRGSGNTIYF. V is TRBV12-5 and J is TRBJ1-3; perhaps TRBD1 as D (6 bases). Trimming left V 6 bases short and J 0 bases short, with 6 bases between. Germline V gene data show CDR1 as LGHNT and CDR2 as FRNRAP. CDR3 size: 13 residues.

The chain joins TRBV18 to TRBJ2-1; 7 bases fit TRBD2. V lost 8 bases and J lost 5; bases outside the gene matches: 12. CDR1 is KGHSH, CDR2 LQKENI, per germline. The CDR3 extends over 15 amino acids. CDR3 loop: CASGQTGTTNNEQFF. The CDR3 DNA is TGTGCCAGCGGGCAAACCGGGACTACAAACAATGAGCAGTTCTTC.

This clone was seen just once. The chain links TRBV5-1 to TRBJ1-6; 9 bases are shared with TRBD1. With V trimmed by 4 bases and J by 6 bases, 8 bases remained unmatched. Per germline, CDR1 SGHRS and CDR2 YFSETQ. The CDR3 spans 16 residues. CDR3 region: CASSPTGGEGNSPLHF. The CDR3 coding sequence is TGCGCCAGCAGCCCCACAGGGGGCGAAGGTAATTCACCCCTCCACTTT.

The V and J genes are TRBV2 and TRBJ1-5; 9 bases are a match to TRBD1. Germline loops: CDR1 SNHLY, CDR2 FYNNEI. The CDR3 totals 15 residues. Losses at the gene ends were 4 bases for V and 6 bases for J; bases not matched to a gene: 7. CDR3 bases: TGTGCCAGCAGTGTTGTCAGGACAGGGGCTCAGCCCCAGCATTTT. This gives the protein CASSVVRTGAQPQHF.

The rearrangement uses TRBV2 and TRBJ2-7; 9 positions match TRBD1. The CDR3 is 14 residues long. J was trimmed by 5 bases and V by 4 bases; bases with no gene match: 6. Germline-derived CDR1 and CDR2 are SNHLY and FYNNEI. The DNA of the CDR3 is TGTGCCAGCAGTGTAGGGACAGGGCACCACGAGCAGTACTTC. Translation gives CASSVGTGHHEQYF.